The T cell receptor (beta chain) described here comes from a study of blood T cell repertoires in COVID-19. Study-level information: Whether acute or convalescent, the COVID-19 samples came from the United States, Italy and Spain. From T cells, B-cell-depleted T cells, or PBMCs came the material, which was cDNA or gDNA.

In the authors' methods: How many nucleated cells were present was estimated from reference gene primer amplification. Sequencing used immunoSEQ multiplex PCR; TCRdb keeps in-frame clones, though not all of them. V, J and clone size are those of that table, while D and trimming were read from the DNA. The sample lists about 210,000 clones, around nine tenths occurring once. Per the germline V gene, CDR1 is SGHTA and CDR2 is FQGTGA. V lost 2 bases and J 0 bases, leaving 12 bases between the germline ends. The CDR3 has 16 residues. The receptor was derived from a woman in her thirties or forties with acute or convalescent COVID-19. Sequencing was carried out using peripheral blood. The chain uses TRBV7-3 and TRBJ2-3, with no clear D. In DNA form, the CDR3 reads TGTGCCAGCAGCTTAGTGGCAGGCCTCAGCACAGATACGCAGTATTTT. It encodes CASSLVAGLSTDTQYF.